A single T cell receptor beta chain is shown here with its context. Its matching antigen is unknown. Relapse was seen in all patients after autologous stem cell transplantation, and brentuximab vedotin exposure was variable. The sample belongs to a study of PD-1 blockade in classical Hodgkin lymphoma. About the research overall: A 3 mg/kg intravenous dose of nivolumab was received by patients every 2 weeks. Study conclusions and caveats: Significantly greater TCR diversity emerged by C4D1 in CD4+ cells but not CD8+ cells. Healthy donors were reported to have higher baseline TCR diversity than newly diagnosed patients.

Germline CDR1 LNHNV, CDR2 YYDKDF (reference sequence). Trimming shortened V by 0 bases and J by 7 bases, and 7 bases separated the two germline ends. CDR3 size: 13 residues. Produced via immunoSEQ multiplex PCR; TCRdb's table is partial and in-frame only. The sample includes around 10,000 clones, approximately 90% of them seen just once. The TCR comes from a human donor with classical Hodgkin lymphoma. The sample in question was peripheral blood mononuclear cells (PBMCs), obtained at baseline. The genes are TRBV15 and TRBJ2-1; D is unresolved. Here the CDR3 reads CATSREYSNEQFF. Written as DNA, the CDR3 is TGTGCCACCAGCAGAGAATACTCGAATGAGCAGTTCTTC.